The text below deals with one T cell receptor (beta chain). Its antigen remains unidentified. The entry originates in a study of radiation and T cells in renal cell carcinoma. Study in general: Nephrectomy followed 15 Gy stereotactic body radiation by 4 weeks. Study-wide results and limits: Pretreatment tumor biopsies were lacking, so baseline clonotypes are unknown. In blood, top tumor clones expanded by 2 weeks, shrinking by 4.

The sample's time point: baseline pretreatment blood. As for treatment: 15 Gy SBRT to primary tumor, nephrectomy 4 weeks later. Radiation-treated patients gave blood at baseline, week 2 and week 4. Deletions cut 8 bases from V and 4 bases from J, with 33 bases between. The germline V gene encodes CDR1 LNHDA and CDR2 SQIVND (reference sequence). The CDR3 sequence is 20 residues long. Profiled with immunoSEQ multiplex PCR; TCRdb holds only in-frame clones, not every one. Of approximately 110,000 clones detected, approximately 82% appear once; the ten largest clones hold around 3%. This clonotype was obtained from a woman aged 55-75 years with renal cell carcinoma. The chain recombines TRBV19 with TRBJ1-5; D is perhaps TRBD1 (5 bases). Sample: blood, taken from a patient whose treatment included radiotherapy and nephrectomy. CDR3 region: CASRGRRSFDTLQWNQPQHF. In nucleotides, the CDR3 is TGTGCCAGTCGGGGACGTCGATCGTTTGATACCTTACAGTGGAATCAGCCCCAGCATTTT.